Sequencing of this T cell receptor (beta chain) was carried out in a study of CD8 T cells in ankylosing spondylitis. This clonotype was seen a few times. What it binds is unknown. From germline, CDR1 is SGDLS and CDR2 YYNGEE. The CDR3 extends over 14 amino acids. With 6 bases clipped from V and 6 bases from J, the junction kept 5 bases outside the gene matches. TCRdb redid the calling of the 5' RACE reads with MiXCR, one entry per CDR3 protein. The sample lists around 150,000 distinct CDR3 sequences, roughly 10% seen once, with approximately 32% in the top ten. General observations from the study: In ankylosing spondylitis patients, matched synovial fluid reportedly showed significant enrichment of disease-linked clones. As for the disease-linked clones, they showed a CD8+ phenotype and occurred at relatively low frequencies in peripheral blood.

The sequencing input was blood, either unsorted or a sorted T cell fraction (not recorded which). The rearrangement uses TRBV9 and TRBJ2-3, with TRBD2 matching over 12 bases. This clonotype was obtained from a male donor with ankylosing spondylitis or in good health (not recorded which). Here the CDR3 reads CASTGLAGRDTQYF. CDR3 sequence (DNA): TGTGCCAGCACCGGACTAGCGGGAAGGGATACGCAGTATTTT.